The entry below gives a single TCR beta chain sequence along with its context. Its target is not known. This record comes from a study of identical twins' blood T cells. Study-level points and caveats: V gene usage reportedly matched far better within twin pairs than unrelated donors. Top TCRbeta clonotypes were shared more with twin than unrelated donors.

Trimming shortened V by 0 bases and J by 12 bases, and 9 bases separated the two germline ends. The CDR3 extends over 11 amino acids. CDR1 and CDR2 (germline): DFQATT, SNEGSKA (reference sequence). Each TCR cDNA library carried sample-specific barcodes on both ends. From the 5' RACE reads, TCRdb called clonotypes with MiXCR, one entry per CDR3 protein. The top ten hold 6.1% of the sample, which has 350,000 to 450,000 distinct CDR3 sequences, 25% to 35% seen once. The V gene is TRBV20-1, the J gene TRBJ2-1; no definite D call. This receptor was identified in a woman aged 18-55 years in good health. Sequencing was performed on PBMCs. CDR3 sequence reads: CSAREVDGQFF. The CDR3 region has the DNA TGCAGTGCTAGAGAGGTCGACGGGCAGTTCTTC.